This T cell receptor (beta chain) emerged from a study of CD8 T cells in ankylosing spondylitis. Study-level points and caveats: Researchers report that disease-linked clones proved CD8+ and relatively rare in peripheral blood. In ankylosing spondylitis blood, a motif of seven to nine highly homologous TCR beta variants appeared characteristic. Some motif variants were previously reported in reactive arthritis synovial fluid and blood.

The authors made TCR beta libraries by quantitative 5'-RACE with molecular barcodes. TCRdb re-analysed the 5' RACE reads in MiXCR, keeping a single row per CDR3 protein. The profile shows over 600,000 distinct CDR3 sequences, under 20% of them singletons. The germline V gene encodes CDR1 SGHKS and CDR2 YYEKEE (reference sequence). The length of the CDR3 is 16 residues. Trimming removed 1 base at V and 5 bases at J, with 18 bases between. In regard to this clonotype: Its antigen is still unknown.

The sample taken for sequencing was blood, either unsorted or a sorted T cell fraction (not recorded which). The clonotype originates from a male donor with ankylosing spondylitis. The V and J genes are TRBV5-5 and TRBJ2-5; possibly TRBD2 for D (6 bases). In DNA, the CDR3 is TGTGCCAGCAGCTTGTTCTCCGCTTCGGGGGTTGAGACCCAGTACTTC. Amino acids: CASSLFSASGVETQYF. Variable domain in full (rest from reference TRBV5-5 and TRBJ2-5): DAGVTQSPTHLIKTRGQQVTLRCSPISGHKSVSWYQQVLGQGPQFIFQYYEKEERGRGNFPDRFSARQFPNYSSELNVNALLLGDSALYLCASSLFSASGVETQYFGPGTRLLVL.